Listed below are T cell receptor beta chains from one sample, sequenced in a study of yellow fever vaccine responses in identical twins. MiXCR was run by TCRdb on the RT-PCR reads, yielding one entry per CDR3 protein. The sample includes fewer than 35,000 distinct CDR3 sequences, about three fifths of them seen just once. This specimen was T cells from blood (PBMCs), unsorted or a sorted subset (not recorded which), taken before or after yellow fever vaccination (not recorded which). The origin of the receptors is a woman aged 18-30 years who received the yellow fever vaccine. The CDR3 runs from the conserved cysteine through the conserved F or W. A D gene is named only where the DNA matches it firmly. A clone size is listed for some rows: how often the clone was seen (once, few, many), or a class if it is expanded.

clone_size	v_call	d_call	j_call	cdr3_aa	cdr3_nt
-	TRBV4-1	-	TRBJ2-3	CASSRSEGDTQYF	TGCGCCAGCAGCCGCTCCGAGGGAGATACGCAGTATTTT
-	TRBV7-9	-	TRBJ2-7	CASSFLDSYEQYF	TGTGCCAGCAGCTTTCTGGACAGCTACGAGCAGTACTTC
-	TRBV12-3/TRBV12-4	TRBD2	TRBJ2-3	CASSLGLGDTQYF	TGTGCCAGCAGTTTGGGACTAGGAGATACGCAGTATTTT
-	TRBV24-1	-	TRBJ1-1	CATSATETNTEAFF	TGTGCCACCAGTGCCACTGAAACCAACACTGAAGCTTTCTTT
-	TRBV2	-	TRBJ1-1	CASSDVDMNTEAFF	TGTGCCAGCAGTGACGTAGACATGAACACTGAAGCTTTCTTT
few	TRBV10-1	TRBD2	TRBJ2-1	CASSEGTSGRAVLRDEQFF	TGCGCCAGCAGTGAAGGGACTAGCGGGAGGGCCGTTTTACGCGATGAGCAGTTCTTC
few	TRBV5-1	-	TRBJ1-3	CASSLDSGNTIYF	TGCGCCAGCAGCTTGGACTCTGGAAACACCATATATTTT
-	TRBV11-3	TRBD2	TRBJ2-7	CASSLILAGVSGQYF	TGTGCCAGCAGCTTAATACTAGCGGGAGTGTCGGGGCAGTACTTC
few	TRBV7-6	TRBD2	TRBJ2-3	CASSFPRQVSGRALADTQYF	TGTGCCAGCAGCTTCCCCCGACAGGTATCCGGGAGGGCTCTTGCAGATACGCAGTATTTT
-	TRBV13	TRBD1	TRBJ1-5	CASSRGTAEEYGNQPQHF	TGTGCCAGCAGCCGCGGGACAGCTGAGGAATATGGCAATCAGCCCCAGCATTTT
few	TRBV7-6	TRBD2	TRBJ2-1	CASSSRLAWNEQFF	TGTGCCAGCAGCTCCCGACTAGCTTGGAATGAGCAGTTCTTC
few	TRBV11-2	-	TRBJ2-1	CASSLESSTYNEQFF	TGTGCCAGCAGCTTAGAGTCTAGTACCTACAATGAGCAGTTCTTC
once	TRBV15	TRBD1	TRBJ1-1	CATSRFQGVTEAFF	TGTGCCACCAGCAGGTTTCAGGGGGTCACTGAAGCTTTCTTT
-	TRBV19	TRBD1	TRBJ1-5	CASSIHGQGGGNQPQHF	TGTGCCAGTAGTATCCATGGACAGGGAGGAGGCAATCAGCCCCAGCATTTT
-	TRBV20-1	-	TRBJ2-5	CSASNTQRETQYF	TGCAGTGCTAGCAACACACAGCGGGAGACCCAGTACTTC
-	TRBV29-1	-	TRBJ2-1	CSVEPTSEGEQFF	TGCAGCGTTGAACCGACCAGTGAAGGTGAGCAGTTCTTC
-	TRBV3-1	-	TRBJ2-4	CASSQVPNIQYF	TGTGCCAGCAGCCAAGTTCCGAACATTCAGTACTTC
-	TRBV20-1	-	TRBJ2-7	CSASRPGTYEQYF	TGCAGTGCTAGCCGGCCGGGGACCTACGAGCAGTACTTC
-	TRBV7-1	TRBD2	TRBJ2-2	CAATSGRMGPTRELFF	TGTGCCGCGACTAGCGGGAGGATGGGCCCAACGAGGGAGCTGTTTTTT
few	TRBV11-3	-	TRBJ2-7	CASSFLAVDYEQYF	TGTGCCAGCAGCTTTTTAGCGGTAGACTACGAGCAGTACTTC
-	TRBV29-1	-	TRBJ1-2	CSVLENYGYTF	TGCAGCGTTCTAGAGAACTATGGCTACACCTTC
few	TRBV11-3	-	TRBJ1-1	CASSFGLNTEAFF	TGTGCCAGCAGCTTTGGTCTGAACACTGAAGCTTTCTTT
-	TRBV20-1	-	TRBJ2-3	CSASGRGSTDTQYF	TGCAGTGCTAGTGGGCGGGGAAGCACAGATACGCAGTATTTT
-	TRBV25-1	TRBD2	TRBJ2-5	CASSFSGADQETQYF	TGTGCCAGCAGTTTTAGCGGGGCGGATCAAGAGACCCAGTACTTC
-	TRBV19	-	TRBJ1-2	CASSILPDLYGYTF	TGTGCCAGTAGTATCTTGCCAGATCTCTATGGCTACACCTTC
once	TRBV10-3	-	TRBJ1-1	CAIITENTEAFF	TGTGCCATCATTACGGAGAACACTGAAGCTTTCTTT
-	TRBV12-3/TRBV12-4	TRBD2	TRBJ2-1	CASSFAGGVYNEQFF	TGTGCCAGCAGTTTCGCGGGAGGGGTCTACAATGAGCAGTTCTTC
-	TRBV3-1	-	TRBJ2-1	CASSRANEQFF	TGTGCCAGCAGCCGTGCCAATGAGCAGTTCTTC
-	TRBV29-1	TRBD2	TRBJ2-3	CSYDSGTSGGNTDTQYF	TGCAGCTATGATTCCGGGACTAGCGGGGGGAACACAGATACGCAGTATTTT